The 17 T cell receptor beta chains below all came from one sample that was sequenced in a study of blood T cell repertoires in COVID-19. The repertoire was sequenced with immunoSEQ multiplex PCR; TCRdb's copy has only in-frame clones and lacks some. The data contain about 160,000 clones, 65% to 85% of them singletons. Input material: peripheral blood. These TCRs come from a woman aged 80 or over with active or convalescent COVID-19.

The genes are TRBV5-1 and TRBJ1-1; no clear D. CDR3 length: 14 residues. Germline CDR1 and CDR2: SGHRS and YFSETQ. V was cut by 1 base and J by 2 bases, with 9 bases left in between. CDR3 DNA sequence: TGCGCCAGCAGCTTGTATGATAGTAACACTGAAGCTTTCTTT. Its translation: CASSLYDSNTEAFF.

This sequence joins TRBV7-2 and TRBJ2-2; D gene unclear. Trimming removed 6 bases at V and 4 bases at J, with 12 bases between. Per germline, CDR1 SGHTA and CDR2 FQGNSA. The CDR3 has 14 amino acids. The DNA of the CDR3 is TGTGCCAGCAGACTTAGAGTGAGCACCGGGGAGCTGTTTTTT. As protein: CASRLRVSTGELFF.

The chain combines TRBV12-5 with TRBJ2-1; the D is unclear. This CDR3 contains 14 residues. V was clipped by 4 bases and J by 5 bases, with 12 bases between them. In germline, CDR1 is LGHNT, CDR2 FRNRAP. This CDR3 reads CASGSWPLHNEQFF. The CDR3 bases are TGTGCTAGTGGTTCGTGGCCGCTTCACAATGAGCAGTTCTTC.

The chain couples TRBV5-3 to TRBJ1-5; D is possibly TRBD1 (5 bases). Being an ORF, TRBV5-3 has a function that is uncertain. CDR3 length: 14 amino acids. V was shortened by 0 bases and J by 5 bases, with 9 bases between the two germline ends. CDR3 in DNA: TGTGCCAGAAGCTTGGGGGGAGGGGATCAGCCCCAGCATTTT. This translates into CARSLGGGDQPQHF.

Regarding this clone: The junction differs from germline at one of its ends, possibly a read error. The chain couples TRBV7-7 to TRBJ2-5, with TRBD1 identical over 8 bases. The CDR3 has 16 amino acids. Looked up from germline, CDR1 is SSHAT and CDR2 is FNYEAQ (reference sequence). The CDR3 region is CASSRTGGIRQETQYF. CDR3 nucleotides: TGTGCTAGCAGCCGCACAGGGGGGATACGACAAGAGACCCAGTACTTC.

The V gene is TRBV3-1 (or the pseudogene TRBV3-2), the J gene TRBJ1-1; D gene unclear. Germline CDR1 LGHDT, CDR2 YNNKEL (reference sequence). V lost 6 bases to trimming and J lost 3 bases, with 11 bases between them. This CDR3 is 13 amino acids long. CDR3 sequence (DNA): TGTGCCAGCAGTAGAGGGATTGACACTGAAGCTTTCTTT. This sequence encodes CASSRGIDTEAFF.

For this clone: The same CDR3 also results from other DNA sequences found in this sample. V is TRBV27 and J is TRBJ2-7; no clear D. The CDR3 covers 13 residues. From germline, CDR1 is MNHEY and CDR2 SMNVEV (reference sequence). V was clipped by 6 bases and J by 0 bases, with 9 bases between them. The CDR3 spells CASRPSSSYEQYF. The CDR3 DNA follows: TGTGCCAGCAGGCCTTCTAGCTCCTACGAGCAGTACTTC.

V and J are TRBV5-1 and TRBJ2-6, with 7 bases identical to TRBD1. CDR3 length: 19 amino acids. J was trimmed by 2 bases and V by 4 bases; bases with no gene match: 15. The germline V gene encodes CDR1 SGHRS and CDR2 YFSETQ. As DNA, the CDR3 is TGCGCCAGCAGCGGTGATCGAGGGGGCTGGCGACCTGGGGCCAACGTCCTGACTTTC. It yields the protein CASSGDRGGWRPGANVLTF.

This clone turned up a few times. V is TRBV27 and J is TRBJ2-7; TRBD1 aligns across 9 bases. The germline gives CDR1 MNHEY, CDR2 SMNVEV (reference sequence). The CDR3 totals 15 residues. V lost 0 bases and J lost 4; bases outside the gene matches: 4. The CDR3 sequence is CASSLSWTGVYEQYF. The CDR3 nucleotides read TGTGCCAGCAGTTTATCATGGACAGGGGTATACGAGCAGTACTTC.

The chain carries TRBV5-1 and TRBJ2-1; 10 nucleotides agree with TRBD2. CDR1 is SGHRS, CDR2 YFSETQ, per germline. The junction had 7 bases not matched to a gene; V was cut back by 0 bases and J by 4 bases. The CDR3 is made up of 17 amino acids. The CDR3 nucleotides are TGCGCCAGCAGCTTGGCCGGTATAGCGGGGGGATACAATGAGCAGTTCTTC. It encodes CASSLAGIAGGYNEQFF.

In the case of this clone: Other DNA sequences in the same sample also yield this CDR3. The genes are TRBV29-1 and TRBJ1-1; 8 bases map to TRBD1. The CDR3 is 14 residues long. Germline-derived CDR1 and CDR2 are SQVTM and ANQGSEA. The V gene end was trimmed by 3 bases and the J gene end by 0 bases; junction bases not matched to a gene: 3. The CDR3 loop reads CSVEGGQVNTEAFF. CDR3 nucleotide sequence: TGCAGCGTTGAGGGGGGACAGGTGAACACTGAAGCTTTCTTT.

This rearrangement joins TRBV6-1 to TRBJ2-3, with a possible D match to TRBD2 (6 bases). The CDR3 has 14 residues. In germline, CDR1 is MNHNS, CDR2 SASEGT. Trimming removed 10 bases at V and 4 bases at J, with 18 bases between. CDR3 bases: TGTGCCACTCAAGGGCGGGGACGGGCAGATACGCAGTATTTT. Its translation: CATQGRGRADTQYF.

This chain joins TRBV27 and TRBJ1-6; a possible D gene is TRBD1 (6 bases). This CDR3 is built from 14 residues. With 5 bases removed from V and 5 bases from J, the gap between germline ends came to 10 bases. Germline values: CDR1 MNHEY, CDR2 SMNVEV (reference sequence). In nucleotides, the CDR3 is TGTGCCAGCAGTAGGGCAGGGGATAATTCACCCCTCCACTTT. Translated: CASSRAGDNSPLHF.

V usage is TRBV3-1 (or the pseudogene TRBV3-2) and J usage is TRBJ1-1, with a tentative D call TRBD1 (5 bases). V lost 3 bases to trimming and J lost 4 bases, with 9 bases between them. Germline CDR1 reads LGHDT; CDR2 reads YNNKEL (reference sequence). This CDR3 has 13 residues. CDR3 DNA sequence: TGTGCCAGCAGCCATGACAGTTCCACTGAAGCTTTCTTT. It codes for CASSHDSSTEAFF.

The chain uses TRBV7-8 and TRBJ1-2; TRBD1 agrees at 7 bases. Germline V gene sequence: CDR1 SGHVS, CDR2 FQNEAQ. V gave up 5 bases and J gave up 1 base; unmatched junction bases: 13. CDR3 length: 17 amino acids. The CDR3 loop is CASSPFPGTENNYGYTF. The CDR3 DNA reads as TGTGCCAGCAGCCCCTTTCCCGGGACAGAAAATAACTATGGCTACACCTTC. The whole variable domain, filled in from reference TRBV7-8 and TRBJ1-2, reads GAGVSQSPRYKVAKRGQDVALRCDPISGHVSLFWYQQALGQGPEFLTYFQNEAQLDKSGLPSDRFFAERPEGSVSTLKIQRTQQEDSAVYLCASSPFPGTENNYGYTFGSGTRLTVV.

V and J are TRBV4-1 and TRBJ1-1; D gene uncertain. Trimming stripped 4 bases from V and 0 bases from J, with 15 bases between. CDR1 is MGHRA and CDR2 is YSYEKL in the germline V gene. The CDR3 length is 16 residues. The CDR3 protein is CASSPGLGNLNTEAFF. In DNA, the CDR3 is TGCGCCAGCAGCCCCGGCCTGGGCAACCTGAACACTGAAGCTTTCTTT.

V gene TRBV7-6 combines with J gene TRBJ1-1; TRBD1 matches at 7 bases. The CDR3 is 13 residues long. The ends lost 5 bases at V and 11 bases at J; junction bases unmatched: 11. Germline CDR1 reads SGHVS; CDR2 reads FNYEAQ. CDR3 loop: CASSPLQGPGAFF. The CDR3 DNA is TGTGCCAGCAGCCCCCTACAGGGGCCCGGGGCTTTCTTT.